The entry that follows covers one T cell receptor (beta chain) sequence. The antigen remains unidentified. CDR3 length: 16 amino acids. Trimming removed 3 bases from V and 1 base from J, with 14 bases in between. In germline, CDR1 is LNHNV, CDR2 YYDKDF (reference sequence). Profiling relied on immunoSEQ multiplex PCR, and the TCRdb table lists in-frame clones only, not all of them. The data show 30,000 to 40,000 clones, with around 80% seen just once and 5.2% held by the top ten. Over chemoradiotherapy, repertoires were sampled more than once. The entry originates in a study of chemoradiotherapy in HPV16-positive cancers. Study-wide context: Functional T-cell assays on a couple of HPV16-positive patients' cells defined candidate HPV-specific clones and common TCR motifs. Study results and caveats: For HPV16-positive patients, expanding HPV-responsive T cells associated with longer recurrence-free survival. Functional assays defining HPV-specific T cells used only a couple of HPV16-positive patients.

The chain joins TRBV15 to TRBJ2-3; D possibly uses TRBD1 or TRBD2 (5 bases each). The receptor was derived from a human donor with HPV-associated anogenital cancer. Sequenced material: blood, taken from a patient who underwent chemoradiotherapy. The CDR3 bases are TGTGCCACCAGCAGGGGACCGGGCGCAGGCACAGATACGCAGTATTTT. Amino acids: CATSRGPGAGTDTQYF.